The rows below give T cell receptor beta chains drawn from one sample of a study of shared clonotypes between healthy human individuals. Produced via immunoSEQ multiplex PCR; TCRdb's table is partial and in-frame only. The sample records under 1,100,000 clones, about 84% being singletons. Sequenced material: memory CD4+ T cells from PBMCs. The receptors come from a man younger than 35 in good health. Some clones in this sample may be carry-over from other donors' samples. CDR3s include the opening cysteine and the closing phenylalanine or tryptophan. A D gene is named only where the DNA matches it firmly.

D gene: NA
V gene: TRBV4-3
J gene: TRBJ1-3
CDR3 protein: CASSLVGPDSGNTIYF

D gene: TRBD1
V gene: TRBV28
J gene: TRBJ2-2
CDR3 protein: CASSSQGAGTGELFF

D gene: NA
V gene: TRBV4-1
J gene: TRBJ2-1
CDR3 protein: CASSQGAQGNNEQFF

D gene: TRBD2
V gene: TRBV11-2
J gene: TRBJ2-5
CDR3 protein: CASQNLAGGRETQYF

D gene: NA
V gene: TRBV5-1
J gene: TRBJ1-1
CDR3 protein: CASSFKGSTEAFF

D gene: NA
V gene: TRBV28
J gene: TRBJ1-3
CDR3 protein: CASQLPDSGNTIYF

D gene: TRBD1
V gene: TRBV7-9
J gene: TRBJ1-1
CDR3 protein: CASSFPSGQGRSYAAEAFF

D gene: TRBD1
V gene: TRBV7-2
J gene: TRBJ1-1
CDR3 protein: CASSPQGGDTEAFF

D gene: TRBD1
V gene: TRBV28
J gene: TRBJ2-5
CDR3 protein: CASSPAGTVEETQYF

D gene: NA
V gene: TRBV4-1
J gene: TRBJ2-5
CDR3 protein: CASSRQILQETQYF

D gene: NA
V gene: TRBV4-3
J gene: TRBJ2-5
CDR3 protein: CASSQDTGLRETQYF

D gene: TRBD1
V gene: TRBV9
J gene: TRBJ2-5
CDR3 protein: CASSHGTGAQYF

D gene: TRBD2
V gene: TRBV5-4
J gene: TRBJ2-2
CDR3 protein: CASSSLAGSPTGELFF

D gene: NA
V gene: TRBV7-2
J gene: TRBJ1-2
CDR3 protein: CASSQAGVVYGYTF

D gene: NA
V gene: TRBV10-2
J gene: TRBJ1-2
CDR3 protein: CASRQGGLGYGYTF

D gene: NA
V gene: TRBV10-1
J gene: TRBJ2-1
CDR3 protein: CASSDALPSSYNEQFF

D gene: NA
V gene: TRBV28
J gene: TRBJ1-5
CDR3 protein: CASSLPWGRLSNQPQHF

D gene: NA
V gene: TRBV7-9
J gene: TRBJ2-3
CDR3 protein: CASSPHTDTQYF

D gene: TRBD1
V gene: TRBV5-4
J gene: TRBJ2-7
CDR3 protein: CASSLAFRGTGEQYF

D gene: TRBD2
V gene: TRBV5-5
J gene: TRBJ2-7
CDR3 protein: CASSLVGLAGYEQYF

D gene: TRBD2
V gene: TRBV28
J gene: TRBJ2-7
CDR3 protein: CASRRLAGIYEQYF

D gene: NA
V gene: TRBV12-5
J gene: TRBJ2-3
CDR3 protein: CASAKVQGTDTQYF